Listed below are T cell receptor beta chains from one sample, sequenced in a study. Via MiXCR, TCRdb re-called the 5' RACE reads, giving one row per CDR3 protein. This table has about 46,000 distinct CDR3 sequences, 28% appearing once. Sequencing was done on a sample of naive CD4+ T cells sorted from blood. Receptor source: a female donor with breast cancer. Both conserved end residues are part of each CDR3. The order of the fields is D gene, J gene, V gene, clone size, CDR3 protein, CDR3 DNA. D genes are given only for firm matches. Part of the rows lack a size; the others show once, few, many or a class for expanded clones.

- | TRBJ2-1 | TRBV9 | - | CASSVRSGSSYNEQFF | TGTGCCAGCAGCGTAAGAAGCGGTAGCTCCTACAATGAGCAGTTCTTC
- | TRBJ1-1 | TRBV6-5 | - | CASSYSLGNTEAFF | TGTGCCAGCAGTTACAGCCTGGGGAACACTGAAGCTTTCTTT
- | TRBJ1-2 | TRBV12-3/TRBV12-4 | few | CASSRARGINYGYTF | TGTGCCAGCAGTCGGGCCCGGGGGATAAACTATGGCTACACCTTC
- | TRBJ2-2 | TRBV4-1 | few | CASSQDERGGTGELFF | TGCGCCAGCAGCCAAGATGAGAGGGGGGGCACCGGGGAGCTGTTTTTT
TRBD2 | TRBJ2-1 | TRBV28 | many | CASSLWTSGRGNEQFF | TGTGCCAGCAGTCTCTGGACGAGCGGGAGGGGAAATGAGCAGTTCTTC
- | TRBJ2-1 | TRBV11-2 | many | CASSLGPVNEQFF | TGTGCCAGCAGCTTAGGCCCAGTAAATGAGCAGTTCTTC
- | TRBJ2-3 | TRBV20-1 | few | CSATNQGSSTDTQYF | TGCAGTGCTACTAATCAGGGCTCTAGCACAGATACGCAGTATTTT
- | TRBJ1-1 | TRBV20-1 | - | CSARDEGVWTEAFF | TGCAGTGCTAGAGACGAGGGGGTTTGGACTGAAGCTTTCTTT
TRBD1 | TRBJ1-2 | TRBV7-9 | - | CASSYPLQGADLLYYGYTF | TGTGCCAGCAGCTACCCATTACAGGGGGCGGATCTTCTATACTATGGCTACACCTTC
TRBD1 | TRBJ2-1 | TRBV24-1 | - | CATSDWTGENEQFF | TGTGCCACCAGTGATTGGACAGGTGAAAATGAGCAGTTCTTC
- | TRBJ1-5 | TRBV2 | many | CASSVDSNSNQPQHF | TGTGCCAGCAGTGTCGACAGTAATAGCAATCAGCCCCAGCATTTT
- | TRBJ1-5 | TRBV7-2 | few | CASSFTGLFNQPQHF | TGTGCCAGCAGCTTTACAGGACTGTTCAATCAGCCCCAGCATTTT
- | TRBJ2-7 | TRBV5-1 | - | CASSLGPTSYEQYF | TGCGCCAGCAGCCTCGGGCCGACTTCCTACGAGCAGTACTTC
- | TRBJ1-2 | TRBV7-2 | few | CASSSDRPLGYGYTF | TGTGCCAGCAGCTCGGACCGACCTTTGGGCTATGGCTACACCTTC
TRBD1 | TRBJ2-7 | TRBV18 | - | CASAPPVGQLTYEQYF | TGTGCCAGCGCACCACCGGTGGGACAGCTAACCTACGAGCAGTACTTC
- | TRBJ1-1 | TRBV11-3 | few | CASSLAENTEAFF | TGTGCCAGCAGCTTAGCGGAGAACACTGAAGCTTTCTTT
TRBD2 | TRBJ2-1 | TRBV20-1 | - | CSAIRVSGSHNEQFF | TGCAGTGCCATCAGAGTTAGCGGGAGCCACAATGAGCAGTTCTTC
TRBD1 | TRBJ2-1 | TRBV3-1 | - | CASSDRDRGRNEQFF | TGTGCCAGCAGCGACCGGGACAGGGGTCGCAATGAGCAGTTCTTC
TRBD1 | TRBJ2-7 | TRBV20-1 | - | CSAPRQGAGEQYF | TGCAGTGCTCCCCGACAGGGGGCAGGGGAGCAGTACTTC
TRBD1 | TRBJ1-3 | TRBV10-1 | - | CASGQGFGNTIYF | TGCGCCAGTGGACAGGGATTCGGAAACACCATATATTTT
- | TRBJ1-6 | TRBV2 | few | CASSEEGGGPLHF | TGTGCCAGCAGTGAAGAGGGCGGAGGGCCCCTCCACTTT
- | TRBJ2-5 | TRBV10-2 | few | CASMLETQYF | TGCGCCAGCATGTTAGAGACCCAGTACTTC
TRBD1 | TRBJ1-6 | TRBV7-2 | few | CASSPREGADNSPLHF | TGTGCCAGCAGCCCCCGGGAGGGGGCCGATAATTCACCCCTCCACTTT
- | TRBJ2-1 | TRBV7-2 | - | CTSMRTGSYNEQFF | TGTACCAGCATGAGGACTGGCTCTTACAATGAGCAGTTCTTC
TRBD2 | TRBJ2-3 | TRBV10-2 | - | CASSGGTSSDTQYF | TGCGCCAGCAGTGGAGGGACTAGCTCAGATACGCAGTATTTT
TRBD2 | TRBJ2-3 | TRBV5-1 | many | CASSPSGTSTDTQYF | TGCGCCAGCAGTCCTAGCGGTACTAGCACAGATACGCAGTATTTT
- | TRBJ1-1 | TRBV4-3 | many | CASSQDWAAMNTEAFF | TGCGCCAGCAGCCAAGACTGGGCAGCTATGAACACTGAAGCTTTCTTT
- | TRBJ1-3 | TRBV4-3 | - | CASSQGGASGNTIYF | TGCGCCAGCAGCCAAGGGGGCGCCTCTGGAAACACCATATATTTT
- | TRBJ2-1 | TRBV12-3/TRBV12-4 | - | CASSFERTSGFF | TGTGCCAGCAGTTTTGAGAGGACCTCTGGGTTCTTC
TRBD1 | TRBJ1-6 | TRBV20-1 | few | CSAPGTGDNSPLHF | TGCAGTGCCCCCGGGACAGGGGATAATTCACCCCTCCACTTT